The 23 T cell receptor beta chains below come from one sample, sequenced in a study of shared clonotypes between healthy human individuals. This table comes from immunoSEQ multiplex PCR, and its TCRdb copy is limited to in-frame clones, with some not included. The repertoire holds fewer than 1.4 million clones, with 78% as singletons. Sequencing used memory CD4+ T cells from PBMCs. The sample's subset: CD45RA-negative fraction. Source of these receptors: a man aged 18 to 35 in good health. Some clones in this sample may be carry-over from other donors' samples.

This clone has a single count. This rearrangement joins TRBV9 to TRBJ2-3; D tentatively reads TRBD1 or TRBD2 (5 bases each). V lost 0 bases and J 0 bases, leaving 14 bases between the germline ends. Germline V gives CDR1 SGDLS, CDR2 YYNGEE. The CDR3 extends over 17 amino acids. The CDR3 spells CASSVAGRGASTDTQYF. The DNA of the CDR3 is TGTGCCAGCAGCGTAGCGGGACGAGGCGCTAGCACAGATACGCAGTATTTT.

J is TRBJ1-1 and V is TRBV10-3, with 7 bases that match TRBD1. CDR1 and CDR2 (germline): ENHRY, SYGVKD. V lost 6 bases to trimming and J lost 3 bases; unmatched junction nucleotides: 7. This CDR3 spans 14 amino acids. This chain's CDR3 is CAIRDTGDYTEAFF. Written as DNA, the CDR3 is TGTGCCATCAGGGACACAGGGGATTACACTGAAGCTTTCTTT.

This chain connects TRBV7-2 to TRBJ2-2; D call uncertain. Germline-derived CDR1 and CDR2 are SGHTA and FQGNSA. V lost 6 bases and J 4 bases, leaving 9 bases between the germline ends. This CDR3 is built from 13 residues. The CDR3 loop reads CASSPRFTGELFF. CDR3 nucleotides: TGTGCCAGCAGTCCTCGATTCACCGGGGAGCTGTTTTTT.

The V gene is TRBV5-1, the J gene TRBJ2-3, with unresolved D. The length of the CDR3 is 15 residues. V dropped 0 bases and J dropped 6 bases, with 14 bases sitting between them. Per the germline V gene, CDR1 is SGHRS and CDR2 is YFSETQ. CDR3 residues: CASSLEGRPVDTQYF. The CDR3 nucleotides read TGCGCCAGCAGCTTGGAGGGCAGGCCCGTGGATACGCAGTATTTT.

The chain links TRBV6-1 to TRBJ1-2; no firm D call. V lost 4 bases and J 0 bases, leaving 9 bases between the germline ends. Germline CDR1 is MNHNS and CDR2 is SASEGT. The CDR3 runs to 14 residues. The CDR3 here is CASSVRESNYGYTF. The CDR3 DNA is TGTGCCAGCAGTGTCAGAGAATCTAACTATGGCTACACCTTC.

This chain connects TRBV7-2 to TRBJ2-1; 11 nucleotides agree with TRBD2. CDR3 length: 14 amino acids. The germline V gene encodes CDR1 SGHTA and CDR2 FQGNSA. V gave up 2 bases and J gave up 7 bases; unmatched junction bases: 1. CDR3 nucleotides: TGTGCCAGCAGCTTACTAGCGGGAGGAAATGAGCAGTTCTTC. Translated: CASSLLAGGNEQFF. Full variable domain (outside the CDR3, taken from reference TRBV7-2 and TRBJ2-1): GAGVSQSPSNKVTEKGKDVELRCDPISGHTALYWYRQSLGQGLEFLIYFQGNSAPDKSGLPSDRFSAERTGGSVSTLTIQRTQQEDSAVYLCASSLLAGGNEQFFGPGTRLTVL.

The rearrangement uses TRBV28 and TRBJ1-4; tentatively, D is TRBD1 (5 bases). The CDR3 has 12 amino acids. The germline V gene encodes CDR1 MDHEN and CDR2 SYDVKM. The V end was cut by 5 bases, the J end by 7 bases, with 8 bases between. CDR3: CASSATGEKLFF. CDR3 coding DNA: TGTGCCAGCAGTGCCACAGGTGAAAAACTGTTTTTT.

This clone occurred a few times. The identical CDR3 is also encoded by other nucleotide sequences in the sample. The gene calls are TRBV5-1 and TRBJ2-5; the D is unclear. The germline gives CDR1 SGHRS, CDR2 YFSETQ. CDR3 length: 14 amino acids. The V end was cut by 0 bases, the J end by 5 bases, with 11 bases between. CDR3 coding DNA: TGCGCCAGCAGCTTGGAAGTAGGTCGGGAGACCCAGTACTTC. It codes for CASSLEVGRETQYF.

This clone was observed a few times. This may come from a read error, since a much larger clone is one base off. Other DNA variants within this sample encode the same CDR3. The genes are TRBV30 and TRBJ2-1; D possibly corresponds to TRBD2 (6 bases). Germline CDR1 and CDR2: GTSNPN and SVGIG (reference sequence). The CDR3 loop spans 13 amino acids. Written as DNA, the CDR3 is TGTGCCTGGAGTACTTGGAGCGGGCTTGAGCAATTCTTC. It specifies CAWSTWSGLEQFF.

This clone was seen a few times. This sequence joins TRBV27 and TRBJ2-2, with D possibly TRBD2 on 5 matching bases. This CDR3 comprises 14 residues. In germline, CDR1 is MNHEY, CDR2 SMNVEV (reference sequence). Trimming took off 4 bases at V and 3 bases at J, with 9 bases between the two ends. DNA of the CDR3: TGTGCCAGCAGTTCCCCCGGGGACACCGGGGAGCTGTTTTTT. This encodes CASSSPGDTGELFF.

The V gene is TRBV5-1, the J gene TRBJ2-6; D is ambiguous. The CDR3 is made up of 15 amino acids. V gave up 0 bases and J gave up 2 bases, with 6 bases separating them. Germline V gene lookup returns CDR1 SGHRS and CDR2 YFSETQ. The CDR3 sequence is CASSLDQAGANVLTF. The CDR3 DNA follows: TGCGCCAGCAGCTTGGACCAGGCTGGGGCCAACGTCCTGACTTTC.

This clone has a handful of counts. The chain is built from TRBV5-4 and TRBJ2-4, with D perhaps TRBD1 or TRBD2 (5 bases each). Trimming shortened V by 2 bases and J by 3 bases, and 15 bases separated the two germline ends. The CDR3 consists of 16 residues. Germline lookup yields CDR1 SGHNT and CDR2 YYREEE (reference sequence). In DNA form, the CDR3 reads TGTGCCAGCAGCTTAGGTTATGGGGGTGTCAAAAACATTCAGTACTTC. This translates into CASSLGYGGVKNIQYF. The variable domain in full, with the rest retrieved from reference TRBV5-4 and TRBJ2-4, is ETGVTQSPTHLIKTRGQQVTLRCSSQSGHNTVSWYQQALGQGPQFIFQYYREEENGRGNFPPRFSGLQFPNYSSELNVNALELDDSALYLCASSLGYGGVKNIQYFGAGTRLSVL.

J is TRBJ2-7 and V is TRBV29-1; maybe TRBD1 (6 bases). CDR1 is SQVTM, CDR2 ANQGSEA, per germline. The CDR3 is 12 residues long. The ends were cut back, 4 bases at V and 5 bases at J, with 12 bases in the middle. Here the CDR3 reads CSVAGQTHEQYF. DNA for the CDR3: TGCAGCGTTGCCGGACAGACCCACGAGCAGTACTTC.

With respect to this clone: Other nucleotide sequences from this sample produce the same CDR3. This chain joins TRBV29-1 and TRBJ2-7; TRBD1 might be the D (6 bases). The CDR3 is 11 amino acids. The V gene lost 5 bases and the J gene lost 5 bases, with 10 bases spanning the gap. The germline V gene encodes CDR1 SQVTM and CDR2 ANQGSEA. CDR3 amino acids: CSVRSGDEQYF. The CDR3 DNA sequence: TGCAGCGTTAGGTCAGGGGACGAGCAGTACTTC.

The chain is built from TRBV23-1 and TRBJ1-1; D call uncertain. TRBV23-1 is assigned to the ORF class and has an uncertain function. Deletions cut 5 bases from V and 11 bases from J, with 15 bases between. The CDR3 has 12 residues. The CDR3 is CASSSSTAVAFF. The CDR3 DNA reads as TGCGCCAGCAGTTCGTCAACAGCCGTGGCTTTCTTT.

A single count supports this clone. CDR3 sequence: CASSLIVQSRGFYGYTF. The CDR3 region has the DNA TGTGCCAGCAGTTTGATCGTCCAATCCCGGGGTTTTTATGGCTACACCTTC. This chain links TRBV28 with TRBJ1-2; D gene ambiguous. Germline CDR1 reads MDHEN; CDR2 reads SYDVKM. This CDR3 is built from 17 residues. V was cut by 3 bases and J by 5 bases, with 22 bases left in between.

The chain uses TRBV5-1 and TRBJ1-1, with a weak D call TRBD1 (5 bases). This CDR3 contains 13 residues. Germline CDR1 SGHRS, CDR2 YFSETQ. V was shortened by 4 bases and J by 4 bases, with 11 bases between the two germline ends. The CDR3 nucleotides read TGCGCCAGCAGCCGTATTGGGGGCACTGAAGCTTTCTTT. Translating gives CASSRIGGTEAFF.

With regard to this clone: This may arise from a read error, as a much more abundant clone is one base away. The chain joins TRBV7-7 to TRBJ2-2; D remains ambiguous. CDR3 length: 12 residues. Germline V gives CDR1 SSHAT, CDR2 FNYEAQ (reference sequence). V lost 1 base and J lost 6, with 3 bases in between. In DNA, the CDR3 is TGTGCCAGCAGCTTAGATTCCGGGGAGCTGTTTTTT. It yields the protein CASSLDSGELFF. The full variable domain, in which reference TRBV7-7 and TRBJ2-2 provide the parts outside the CDR3, is GAGVSQSPRYKVTKRGQDVTLRCDPISSHATLYWYQQALGQGPEFLTYFNYEAQPDKSGLPSDRFSAERPEGSISTLTIQRTEQRDSAMYRCASSLDSGELFFGEGSRLTVL.

The gene calls are TRBV29-1 and TRBJ1-2; D gene unclear. The CDR3 length is 12 residues. The germline V gene encodes CDR1 SQVTM and CDR2 ANQGSEA. Trimming left V 7 bases short and J 7 bases short, with 16 bases between. CDR3 sequence: CSAVKLPGGYTF. The CDR3 DNA is TGCAGCGCTGTGAAGCTGCCCGGTGGCTACACCTTC.

In this sample, this clone turned up a few times. The chain links TRBV21-1 to TRBJ2-3; the table assigns TRBD2, which was not confirmed against the DNA. TRBV21-1 is tagged as a pseudogene. The CDR3 has 19 residues. CDR3 nucleotides: TGTGCCAGCACCACCCGCCCCGGGACTCCCTCCCCTAACCCCGATACGCAGTATTTT. It translates to CASTTRPGTPSPNPDTQYF.

The gene calls are TRBV7-2 and TRBJ2-7, with D perhaps TRBD1 or TRBD2 (5 bases each). The CDR3 runs 15 residues. V was clipped by 5 bases and J by 7 bases, with 21 bases between them. Per the germline V gene, CDR1 is SGHTA and CDR2 is FQGNSA. CDR3 DNA sequence: TGTGCCAGCAGCCCCGTGGGGACGGTTAGGTTGGAGCAGTACTTC. Translation gives CASSPVGTVRLEQYF.

The chain uses TRBV5-1 and TRBJ2-7; the D is unclear. The CDR3 consists of 12 residues. Germline loops: CDR1 SGHRS, CDR2 YFSETQ. Trimming left V 6 bases short and J 2 bases short, with 9 bases between. The CDR3 sequence: CASTDTAYEQYF. In DNA, the CDR3 is TGCGCCAGCACCGACACGGCCTACGAGCAGTACTTC. The full variable domain, in which reference TRBV5-1 and TRBJ2-7 provide the parts outside the CDR3, is KAGVTQTPRYLIKTRGQQVTLSCSPISGHRSVSWYQQTPGQGLQFLFEYFSETQRNKGNFPGRFSGRQFSNSRSEMNVSTLELGDSALYLCASTDTAYEQYFGPGTRLTVT.

This sequence joins TRBV25-1 and TRBJ2-7; no reliable D call. Trimming removed 3 bases from V and 5 bases from J, with 14 bases in between. CDR3 length: 14 residues. Germline V gene sequence: CDR1 MGHDK, CDR2 SYGVNS. Here the CDR3 DNA reads TGTGCCAGCAGTGACCTGGATCTAGAGGACGAGCAGTACTTC. This encodes CASSDLDLEDEQYF.